The 32 T cell receptor beta chains in this list originate from one sample, sequenced in a study of Ad26.COV2.S vaccination and SARS-CoV-2 variants. The sample's treatment: roughly 18 received Ad26.COV2.S at low or high dose, single or two shots; about 5 received placebo; per-sample allocation not given. Sampling took place 63 days after the first vaccine or placebo injection. TCRdb keeps only in-frame clones here, not all; method: immunoSEQ multiplex PCR. The sample holds roughly 350,000 clones; about 87% are singletons and the top ten take 6.4%. The input for sequencing was peripheral blood, taken in a trial of Ad26.COV2.S vaccine versus placebo. All receptors derive from a person between 18 and 60 years old who received the Ad26.COV2.S COVID-19 vaccine or a placebo.

This chain links TRBV5-1 with TRBJ2-7; no firm D call. From germline, CDR1 is SGHRS and CDR2 YFSETQ. The CDR3 loop spans 13 amino acids. The V and J ends lost 0 bases and 7 bases respectively, with 11 bases between them. CDR3 nucleotide sequence: TGCGCCAGCAGCTTGGACGAAGTGTCTGAGCAGTACTTC. Protein sequence: CASSLDEVSEQYF.

This chain uses TRBV14 with TRBJ2-2, with D hard to call. Germline lookup yields CDR1 SGHDN and CDR2 FVKESK. This CDR3 spans 16 amino acids. V lost 2 bases and J 4 bases, leaving 14 bases between the germline ends. CDR3 protein: CASSQSQFGITGELFF. The CDR3 bases are TGTGCCAGCAGCCAATCCCAATTCGGAATCACCGGGGAGCTGTTTTTT. Filled out from reference TRBV14 and TRBJ2-2, the complete variable domain reads EAGVTQFPSHSVIEKGQTVTLRCDPISGHDNLYWYRRVMGKEIKFLLHFVKESKQDESGMPNNRFLAERTGGTYSTLKVQPAELEDSGVYFCASSQSQFGITGELFFGEGSRLTVL.

Only a few counts were recorded for this clone. The rearrangement joins TRBV10-3 to TRBJ1-3; D is uncertain. Trimming left V 0 bases short and J 4 bases short, with 16 bases between. The germline V gene encodes CDR1 ENHRY and CDR2 SYGVKD. This CDR3 is 17 amino acids long. CDR3 region: CAISESLRSPPGNTIYF. The DNA of the CDR3 is TGTGCCATCAGTGAGTCACTCAGGTCCCCCCCAGGAAACACCATATATTTT.

The chain is built from TRBV7-8 and TRBJ1-5, with TRBD1 as a possible D gene (6 bases). Germline CDR1 reads SGHVS; CDR2 reads FQNEAQ. The CDR3 is made up of 15 amino acids. Trimming took off 5 bases at V and 2 bases at J, with 13 bases between the two ends. In nucleotides, the CDR3 is TGTGCCAGCAGCGGATCAGGGGTTCGCAATCAGCCCCAGCATTTT. Translation: CASSGSGVRNQPQHF.

This clone was seen only once. The chain links TRBV2 to TRBJ2-5, with TRBD2 matching 13 bases. V shed 6 bases and J 2 bases; nucleotides not matched to a gene: 3. This CDR3 is 15 amino acids long. CDR1 is SNHLY and CDR2 is FYNNEI in the germline V gene. Here the CDR3 reads CASRRTSGGQETQYF. CDR3 DNA: TGTGCCAGCAGGCGGACTAGCGGGGGACAAGAGACCCAGTACTTC. Full variable domain (outside the CDR3, taken from reference TRBV2 and TRBJ2-5): EPEVTQTPSHQVTQMGQEVILRCVPISNHLYFYWYRQILGQKVEFLVSFYNNEISEKSEIFDDQFSVERPDGSNFTLKIRSTKLEDSAMYFCASRRTSGGQETQYFGPGTRLLVL.

The J gene is TRBJ1-5, the V gene TRBV19; TRBD1 aligns across 8 bases. CDR3 size: 13 residues. V lost 5 bases and J lost 5; bases outside the gene matches: 2. Germline CDR1 LNHDA, CDR2 SQIVND (reference sequence). CDR3 DNA: TGTGCCAGTAGTGGACAGGGAGATCAGCCCCAGCATTTT. Amino acids: CASSGQGDQPQHF.

V usage is TRBV29-1 and J usage is TRBJ2-7, with 12 bases that match TRBD1. CDR3 length: 13 amino acids. CDR1 is SQVTM, CDR2 ANQGSEA, per germline. The V gene end was trimmed by 6 bases and the J gene end by 4 bases; junction bases not matched to a gene: 4. The CDR3 here is CSVGTGGFYEQYF. The CDR3 DNA reads TGCAGCGTGGGGACAGGGGGCTTTTACGAGCAGTACTTC.

The V gene is TRBV12-3 or TRBV12-4, the J gene TRBJ2-5, with a tentative D call TRBD2 (6 bases). The CDR3 runs 13 residues. The V end lost 3 bases, the J end lost 5 bases, and 10 bases lay between the germline ends. DNA of the CDR3: TGTGCCAGCAGTTTTGGGGGGAAGGAGACCCAGTACTTC. Amino acid sequence: CASSFGGKETQYF.

The rearrangement links TRBV6-1 to TRBJ2-2, with 10 bases aligning to TRBD1. Germline V gene lookup returns CDR1 MNHNS and CDR2 SASEGT. V lost 4 bases to trimming and J lost 7 bases; unmatched junction nucleotides: 9. The CDR3 contains 16 residues. CDR3 sequence: CASSAATGGAVGELFF. Written as DNA, the CDR3 is TGTGCCAGCAGTGCCGCGACAGGGGGCGCGGTCGGGGAGCTGTTTTTT.

The chain is built from TRBV6-6 and TRBJ1-5; D is undetermined. The CDR3 totals 15 residues. V lost 2 bases to trimming and J lost 2 bases, with 10 bases between them. CDR1 is MNHNY, CDR2 SVGAGI, per germline (reference sequence). CDR3 nucleotide sequence: TGTGCCAGCAGTTACGAGGTTCCTGGCAATCAGCCCCAGCATTTT. It codes for CASSYEVPGNQPQHF.

The chain combines TRBV9 with TRBJ2-1, with 8 bases that match TRBD2. The CDR3 is 16 residues long. J gave up 1 base and V 0 bases, and 3 bases lay outside the gene matches. Germline CDR1 and CDR2: SGDLS and YYNGEE. The CDR3 sequence is CASSVEGLVSYNEQFF. CDR3 bases: TGTGCCAGCAGCGTAGAGGGACTAGTTTCCTACAATGAGCAGTTCTTC.

The chain employs TRBV6-2 or TRBV6-3 and TRBJ2-7; 10 bases agree with TRBD1. With V trimmed by 6 bases and J by 6 bases, 8 bases remained unmatched. CDR3 length: 14 amino acids. CDR1 MNHEY and CDR2 SVGEGT come from the germline V gene. This CDR3 reads CASSAGTGAIEQYF. The CDR3 region has the DNA TGTGCCAGCAGCGCCGGGACAGGGGCCATCGAGCAGTACTTC.

The chain recombines TRBV6-2 or TRBV6-3 with TRBJ1-1; TRBD1 agrees at 7 bases. Germline V CDR1 and CDR2: MNHEY, SVGEGT. V was pared by 6 bases and J by 0 bases, with 4 bases of the junction left unmatched. CDR3 length: 14 amino acids. For the CDR3, the DNA is TGTGCCAGCAGCCACAGGGGAATGAACACTGAAGCTTTCTTT. This codes for CASSHRGMNTEAFF.

The J gene is TRBJ1-1, the V gene TRBV29-1, with 8 bases aligning to TRBD1. The CDR3 is 13 residues long. Germline loops: CDR1 SQVTM, CDR2 ANQGSEA. The V gene end was trimmed by 7 bases and the J gene end by 6 bases; junction bases not matched to a gene: 10. The DNA of the CDR3 is TGCAGCGCGGATCCACAGGGGGTTTCTGAAGCTTTCTTT. It specifies CSADPQGVSEAFF.

This chain connects TRBV5-1 to TRBJ2-1, with 11 bases aligning to TRBD2. The CDR3 has 17 residues. CDR1 is SGHRS, CDR2 YFSETQ, per germline. V gave up 4 bases and J gave up 1 base; unmatched junction bases: 7. The CDR3 sequence: CASSAIIAGGSYNEQFF. CDR3 sequence (DNA): TGCGCCAGCAGCGCCATCATAGCGGGAGGGTCCTACAATGAGCAGTTCTTC.

V is TRBV5-1 and J is TRBJ2-1, with 11 bases aligning to TRBD2. CDR1 is SGHRS, CDR2 YFSETQ, per germline. CDR3 size: 14 residues. J was trimmed by 5 bases and V by 5 bases; bases with no gene match: 3. Here the CDR3 DNA reads TGCGCCAGCAGACTAGCGGGAGAACACAATGAGCAGTTCTTC. It encodes CASRLAGEHNEQFF.

This clone was counted a few times. Relative to the germline gene, one junction end is altered; a read error may explain this. V usage is TRBV30 and J usage is TRBJ1-1; D gene unclear. Germline V gene lookup returns CDR1 GTSNPN and CDR2 SVGIG (reference sequence). The CDR3 spans 13 residues. The CDR3 region has the DNA TGTGCCGGGAGCGAAGGAGGGATCACTGAAGCTTTCTTT. Encoded protein: CAGSEGGITEAFF. Looking up the rest from reference TRBV30 and TRBJ1-1 gives the full variable domain: SQTIHQWPATLVQPVGSPLSLECTVEGTSNPNLYWYRQAAGRGLQLLFYSVGIGQISSEVPQNLSASRPQDRQFILSSKKLLLSDSGFYLCAGSEGGITEAFFGQGTRLTVV.

The rearrangement links TRBV30 to TRBJ1-5; no clear D gene. This CDR3 region has 14 residues. The germline V gene encodes CDR1 GTSNPN and CDR2 SVGIG (reference sequence). V dropped 3 bases and J dropped 1 base, with 10 bases sitting between them. The CDR3 spells CAWSVAASNQPQHF. The CDR3 DNA reads TGTGCCTGGAGCGTGGCAGCAAGCAATCAGCCCCAGCATTTT.

The J gene is TRBJ1-2, the V gene TRBV19, with D unclear. The CDR3 length is 16 residues. Trimming took off 6 bases at V and 0 bases at J, with 17 bases between the two ends. Germline V lookup: CDR1 LNHDA, CDR2 SQIVND (reference sequence). Here the CDR3 DNA reads TGTGCCAGTAGGAAGGAAACCCGCACTCCTAACTATGGCTACACCTTC. Translated: CASRKETRTPNYGYTF.

This sequence joins TRBV2 and TRBJ1-3; no clear D gene. The CDR3 runs to 16 residues. CDR1 and CDR2 from the germline V gene are SNHLY and FYNNEI. The V and J ends lost 4 bases and 0 bases respectively, with 13 bases between them. The chain's CDR3 is CASSVTFKSSGNTIYF. CDR3 DNA: TGTGCCAGCAGTGTGACTTTCAAGAGCTCTGGAAACACCATATATTTT.

In this sample, this clone turned up once. This sequence joins TRBV29-1 and TRBJ2-3; D gene ambiguous. Trimming cost V 6 bases and J 0 bases, with 10 bases left between them. The CDR3 extends over 13 amino acids. CDR1 and CDR2 from the germline V gene are SQVTM and ANQGSEA. The CDR3 is CSVGRLSTDTQYF. The CDR3 coding sequence is TGCAGCGTGGGAAGACTTAGCACAGATACGCAGTATTTT.

The J gene is TRBJ2-7, the V gene TRBV6-6; TRBD2 matches 7 bases. The length of the CDR3 is 14 residues. Germline V gene sequence: CDR1 MNHNY, CDR2 SVGAGI (reference sequence). Trimming at V came to 7 bases and at J to 3 bases, leaving 9 bases not matched to a gene. CDR3 DNA: TGTGCCAGCACAAAACCGGGGGGAGACTACGAGCAGTACTTC. It specifies CASTKPGGDYEQYF.

This rearrangement joins TRBV18 to TRBJ1-2; 9 nucleotides line up with TRBD1. The trim removed 1 base at V and 1 base at J, leaving 1 base unmatched. CDR1 is KGHSH and CDR2 is LQKENI in the germline V gene. The CDR3 is 15 residues long. The CDR3 sequence: CASSPRTGDNYGYTF. CDR3 coding DNA: TGTGCCAGCTCACCACGGACAGGGGATAACTATGGCTACACCTTC.

This clone has more than one count but fewer than ten. The rearrangement joins TRBV29-1 to TRBJ1-6; D perhaps matches TRBD1 (6 bases). Germline CDR1 is SQVTM and CDR2 is ANQGSEA. This CDR3 has 13 residues. Trimming left V 4 bases short and J 8 bases short, with 12 bases between. The CDR3 sequence: CSVADRQDSPLHF. The CDR3 DNA is TGCAGCGTTGCCGACAGGCAAGATTCACCCCTCCACTTT.

The gene calls are TRBV5-1 and TRBJ2-2; no definite D call. CDR1 and CDR2 from the germline V gene are SGHRS and YFSETQ. This CDR3 has 15 residues. Trimming cost V 4 bases and J 5 bases, with 15 bases left between them. As DNA, the CDR3 is TGCGCCAGCAGCACCTCCTACGAGCGTACCGGGGAGCTGTTTTTT. This sequence encodes CASSTSYERTGELFF.

The rearrangement uses TRBV19 and TRBJ2-3, with no clear D. The CDR3 contains 13 residues. Looked up from germline, CDR1 is LNHDA and CDR2 is SQIVND (reference sequence). V dropped 6 bases and J dropped 5 bases, with 12 bases sitting between them. Here the CDR3 DNA reads TGTGCCAGTAGCCCGCGGAGACGAGATACGCAGTATTTT. This translates into CASSPRRRDTQYF.

The V call is TRBV10-3, the J call TRBJ1-2, with 7 bases that match TRBD1. The V and J ends lost 6 bases and 7 bases, in that order; junction bases with no gene match: 8. This CDR3 is built from 13 residues. CDR1 and CDR2 (germline): ENHRY, SYGVKD. DNA for the CDR3: TGTGCCATCAGAGAACTTAGACAGGGTGGCTACACCTTC. It yields the protein CAIRELRQGGYTF.

V usage is TRBV28 and J usage is TRBJ1-4; D is unresolved. Trimming stripped 3 bases from V and 5 bases from J, with 13 bases between. The CDR3 runs to 15 residues. Germline CDR1 MDHEN, CDR2 SYDVKM. Here the CDR3 reads CASSLVTGINEKLFF. CDR3 nucleotides: TGTGCCAGCAGTTTGGTCACTGGAATAAATGAAAAACTGTTTTTT.

This rearrangement joins TRBV30 to TRBJ1-5, with D hard to call. Trimming cost V 0 bases and J 8 bases, with 11 bases left between them. CDR3 size: 13 residues. From germline, CDR1 is GTSNPN and CDR2 SVGIG (reference sequence). The CDR3 DNA sequence: TGTGCCTGGAGTGTAGTCTTTTATGAGCCCCAGCATTTT. Protein sequence: CAWSVVFYEPQHF. Full variable domain (missing parts from reference TRBV30 and TRBJ1-5): SQTIHQWPATLVQPVGSPLSLECTVEGTSNPNLYWYRQAAGRGLQLLFYSVGIGQISSEVPQNLSASRPQDRQFILSSKKLLLSDSGFYLCAWSVVFYEPQHFGDGTRLSIL.

This clone is a singleton in its sample. This chain links TRBV12-3 or TRBV12-4 with TRBJ2-3, with unresolved D. The CDR3 has 11 residues. Trimming took 7 bases from V and 5 from J, leaving 7 bases between them. CDR3: CASTMGDTQYF. In DNA, the CDR3 is TGTGCCAGCACCATGGGAGATACGCAGTATTTT.

This chain links TRBV9 with TRBJ2-3; 14 bases are a match to TRBD2. CDR3 size: 17 residues. Trimming at V came to 4 bases and at J to 4 bases, leaving 8 bases not matched to a gene. Germline loops: CDR1 SGDLS, CDR2 YYNGEE. CDR3 sequence: CASSPGLAGGSADTQYF. The DNA for the CDR3 is TGTGCCAGCAGCCCAGGACTAGCGGGAGGCAGCGCAGATACGCAGTATTTT. The full variable domain, in which reference TRBV9 and TRBJ2-3 provide the parts outside the CDR3, is DSGVTQTPKHLITATGQRVTLRCSPRSGDLSVYWYQQSLDQGLQFLIQYYNGEERAKGNILERFSAQQFPDLHSELNLSSLELGDSALYFCASSPGLAGGSADTQYFGPGTRLTVL.

V is TRBV19 and J is TRBJ2-7, with TRBD1 matching 8 bases. CDR1 LNHDA and CDR2 SQIVND come from the germline V gene (reference sequence). The CDR3 runs 14 residues. The V segment lost 7 bases and the J segment 6 bases; nucleotides outside the gene matches: 11. CDR3 residues: CASTTKAGGGEQYF. CDR3 sequence (DNA): TGTGCCAGTACAACTAAGGCAGGGGGCGGCGAGCAGTACTTC.